Each of the 15 T cell receptor beta chains below was sequenced from the same sample in a study of blood T cell repertoires in COVID-19. Method: immunoSEQ multiplex PCR; TCRdb's copy keeps in-frame clones and lacks some. The table records some 450,000 clones, over 85% of them present only once. The sequencing sample was made of peripheral blood. Source of these receptors: a man aged 18 to 29 with COVID-19, enrolled during active disease.

A note on this clone: In the same sample, other DNA sequences code for this CDR3. The V gene is TRBV9, the J gene TRBJ1-2; 11 nucleotides match TRBD1. Trimming took 5 bases from V and 6 from J; bases not matched to a gene: 3. Per germline, CDR1 SGDLS and CDR2 YYNGEE. This CDR3 comprises 13 residues. In nucleotides, the CDR3 is TGTGCCAGCAGTCCGGGACAGGGGGATGGCTACACCTTC. The encoded protein is CASSPGQGDGYTF.

This chain joins TRBV12-3 or TRBV12-4 and TRBJ2-7, with 7 nucleotides matching TRBD2. This CDR3 region has 13 residues. Trimming took 8 bases from V and 4 from J; bases not matched to a gene: 8. CDR3 in DNA: TGTGCCAGCGGGGAGGGGCCTGGGTACGAGCAGTACTTC. It specifies CASGEGPGYEQYF.

The chain combines TRBV19 with TRBJ2-2; the match to TRBD2 covers 14 bases. Trimming cost V 9 bases and J 7 bases; bases outside gene matches: 7. Germline V lookup: CDR1 LNHDA, CDR2 SQIVND (reference sequence). CDR3 size: 15 residues. The CDR3 DNA reads TGTGCCAGCAGACTAGCGGGGGGGCGGAGCGGGGAGCTGTTTTTT. This codes for CASRLAGGRSGELFF.

The chain has TRBV27 and TRBJ1-5; 9 bases are a match to TRBD1. This CDR3 is 19 amino acids long. Germline trimming cut 9 bases from V and 3 bases from J; bases unmatched to any gene: 21. CDR1 is MNHEY, CDR2 SMNVEV, per germline (reference sequence). The CDR3 nucleotides are TGTGCCAGAGGTTCGGGGGACAGGGATTGGGGGGGCAACAATCAGCCCCAGCATTTT. Its protein is CARGSGDRDWGGNNQPQHF.

The chain employs TRBV15 and TRBJ2-4, with a weak D call TRBD2 (6 bases). Trimming pared 1 base from V and 7 bases from J, leaving 14 bases between. The germline V gene has CDR1 LNHNV and CDR2 YYDKDF (reference sequence). This CDR3 is built from 15 residues. CDR3: CATSRGRGRENIQYF. CDR3 bases: TGTGCCACCAGCAGAGGGAGGGGCCGAGAGAACATTCAGTACTTC.

The chain links TRBV19 to TRBJ1-5; D is perhaps TRBD1 (6 bases). Trimming stripped 4 bases from V and 4 bases from J, with 14 bases between. Looked up from germline, CDR1 is LNHDA and CDR2 is SQIVND (reference sequence). The CDR3 totals 15 residues. CDR3 region: CASSRGLWGNQPQHF. CDR3 DNA sequence: TGTGCCAGTAGTAGGGGGCTCTGGGGGAATCAGCCCCAGCATTTT.

V is TRBV5-1 and J is TRBJ2-3; 7 bases agree with TRBD2. The germline V gene encodes CDR1 SGHRS and CDR2 YFSETQ. With V trimmed by 4 bases and J by 2 bases, 10 bases remained unmatched. The CDR3 totals 16 residues. CDR3 sequence: CASSIGLEAYTDTQYF. The CDR3 bases are TGCGCCAGCAGCATCGGACTAGAGGCCTACACAGATACGCAGTATTTT.

The J gene is TRBJ2-5, the V gene TRBV7-9; 9 nucleotides agree with TRBD1. The ends lost 6 bases at V and 4 bases at J; junction bases unmatched: 9. The CDR3 has 15 residues. The germline gives CDR1 SEHNR, CDR2 FQNEAQ (reference sequence). CDR3 loop: CASRSPGQGVETQYF. The CDR3 DNA reads TGTGCCAGCAGGTCCCCGGGACAGGGCGTAGAGACCCAGTACTTC.

This clone has just a few counts. The gene calls are TRBV7-9 and TRBJ1-1; a possible D gene is TRBD1 (6 bases). Trimming removed 5 bases at V and 5 bases at J, with 18 bases between. The CDR3 totals 15 residues. Germline CDR1 and CDR2: SEHNR and FQNEAQ (reference sequence). CDR3 amino acids: CASSPRGSGWTEAFF. CDR3 nucleotides: TGTGCCAGCAGCCCGAGGGGGTCAGGGTGGACTGAAGCTTTCTTT.

This CDR3 reads CASSYRSGGAEQYF. CDR3 DNA: TGTGCCAGCAGCTACCGTAGCGGGGGGGCCGAGCAGTACTTC. V and J are TRBV7-2 and TRBJ2-7, with TRBD2 identical over 11 bases. The V gene's germline CDR1 is SGHTA and CDR2 FQGNSA. This CDR3 has 14 residues. The junction had 5 bases not matched to a gene; V was cut back by 4 bases and J by 6 bases.

This chain uses TRBV27 with TRBJ2-7; 10 bases align to TRBD2. The CDR3 runs 16 residues. Trimming at V came to 4 bases and at J to 4 bases, leaving 10 bases not matched to a gene. CDR1 and CDR2 (germline): MNHEY, SMNVEV (reference sequence). CDR3 protein: CASSSSSGSLIYEQYF. DNA of the CDR3: TGTGCCAGCAGTTCCTCTAGCGGGAGTTTGATTTACGAGCAGTACTTC.

This clone is a singleton in its sample. The gene calls are TRBV5-1 and TRBJ2-5, with TRBD2 identical over 10 bases. Germline CDR1 reads SGHRS; CDR2 reads YFSETQ. J lost 0 bases, V lost 3 bases, and 5 bases had no gene match. The CDR3 is 16 residues long. CDR3 sequence: CASSSSGSPDQETQYF. In nucleotides, the CDR3 is TGCGCCAGCAGCTCTAGCGGGAGCCCTGACCAAGAGACCCAGTACTTC.

This clone was detected once. The chain recombines TRBV10-2 with TRBJ1-3; D is possibly TRBD1 (5 bases). CDR1 is WSHSY and CDR2 is SAAADI in the germline V gene. Trimming shortened V by 8 bases and J by 6 bases, and 17 bases separated the two germline ends. CDR3 size: 14 residues. As DNA, the CDR3 is TGCGCCAGCTCCCCGGGGGGGGTTGCAAACACCATATATTTT. Encoded protein: CASSPGGVANTIYF.

The chain employs TRBV3-1 (or the pseudogene TRBV3-2) and TRBJ2-7; TRBD2 agrees at 10 bases. CDR3 length: 15 amino acids. The junction had 2 bases not matched to a gene; V was cut back by 0 bases and J by 3 bases. Germline assignment: CDR1 LGHDT and CDR2 YNNKEL (reference sequence). DNA of the CDR3: TGTGCCAGCAGCCAAGACCTAGCGGGAGTCTACGAGCAGTACTTC. It is translated as CASSQDLAGVYEQYF.

The rearrangement links TRBV7-8 to TRBJ1-1; no clear D gene. Trimming cost V 5 bases and J 0 bases, with 10 bases left between them. Germline CDR1 and CDR2: SGHVS and FQNEAQ. The CDR3 runs to 14 residues. CDR3 amino acids: CASSIDTLNTEAFF. The CDR3 DNA reads as TGTGCCAGCAGCATCGACACTCTGAACACTGAAGCTTTCTTT. Combining the CDR3 with reference TRBV7-8 and TRBJ1-1 gives the whole variable domain GAGVSQSPRYKVAKRGQDVALRCDPISGHVSLFWYQQALGQGPEFLTYFQNEAQLDKSGLPSDRFFAERPEGSVSTLKIQRTQQEDSAVYLCASSIDTLNTEAFFGQGTRLTVV.